The 13 T cell receptor beta chains given below trace back to one sample, sequenced in a study of cytomegalovirus exposure and HLA in healthy donors. The PCR ran on 60 Vbeta and 13 Jbeta primers. The table came from immunoSEQ multiplex PCR; TCRdb's copy has only in-frame clones and leaves some out. The table lists about 190,000 clones, 81% of them singletons. The sequencing input was PBMCs. These receptors all stem from a man aged 18 to 30 in good health and CMV-seronegative.

This chain links TRBV5-1 with TRBJ1-3; TRBD1 matches 10 bases. The V gene end was trimmed by 4 bases and the J gene end by 8 bases; junction bases not matched to a gene: 6. Germline CDR1 reads SGHRS; CDR2 reads YFSETQ. The CDR3 has 14 amino acids. The CDR3 is CASSMTGGSDTIYF. CDR3 DNA sequence: TGCGCCAGCAGCATGACAGGGGGCTCGGACACCATATATTTT.

The chain uses TRBV19 and TRBJ2-7, with 9 bases aligning to TRBD1. V trimming: 6 bases; J trimming: 2 bases; junction bases outside the gene matches: 8. The length of the CDR3 is 15 residues. CDR1 and CDR2 (germline): LNHDA, SQIVND (reference sequence). CDR3 nucleotide sequence: TGTGCCAGTAGCGTCCCGGGACAGGGTGCCTACGAGCAGTACTTC. This encodes CASSVPGQGAYEQYF.

In its sample, this clone was seen once. J is TRBJ2-7 and V is TRBV4-1; tentative D call: TRBD1 (5 bases). CDR3 size: 15 residues. V lost 2 bases, J lost 6 bases, and 17 bases lay in between. Germline loops: CDR1 MGHRA, CDR2 YSYEKL. CDR3 coding DNA: TGCGCCAGCAGCCAAAAACAGGCCGTGGTTATCGAGCAGTACTTC. Protein: CASSQKQAVVIEQYF.

The chain couples TRBV9 to TRBJ2-1; D perhaps matches TRBD1 (6 bases). V lost 4 bases and J 6 bases, leaving 14 bases between the germline ends. Germline assignment: CDR1 SGDLS and CDR2 YYNGEE. The CDR3 spans 14 residues. CDR3 bases: TGTGCCAGCAGCTCCGGGACAAGCCTCAATGAGCAGTTCTTC. It codes for CASSSGTSLNEQFF.

The genes are TRBV9 and TRBJ2-1; 11 bases align to TRBD2. Germline V gives CDR1 SGDLS, CDR2 YYNGEE. Losses at the gene ends were 5 bases for V and 1 base for J; bases not matched to a gene: 14. The CDR3 spans 19 residues. The CDR3 DNA sequence: TGTGCCAGCAGTTCGATCGGACAAGGGACTAGCGGATCCTACAATGAGCAGTTCTTC. This translates into CASSSIGQGTSGSYNEQFF.

The DNA for the CDR3 is TGTGCCAGTTCATCCTGGGACAGCATTAACTATGGCTACACCTTC. Translating it yields CASSSWDSINYGYTF. The V gene is TRBV9, the J gene TRBJ1-2, with 7 bases aligning to TRBD1. Germline V gene lookup returns CDR1 SGDLS and CDR2 YYNGEE. The V and J ends lost 8 bases and 1 base, in that order; junction bases with no gene match: 11. The CDR3 is 15 residues long.

The J gene is TRBJ2-5, the V gene TRBV28; D not certain. Germline V CDR1 and CDR2: MDHEN, SYDVKM. Between the trimmed V and J ends, which lost 3 bases and 1 base, there was a span of 12 bases. This CDR3 spans 15 amino acids. The CDR3 reads CASSFPHTIQETQYF. In DNA form, the CDR3 reads TGTGCCAGCAGTTTCCCGCATACAATCCAAGAGACCCAGTACTTC.

This clone was seen more than once but under ten times. The J gene is TRBJ1-6, the V gene TRBV27, with D unresolved. The CDR3 is 12 amino acids. Trimming took off 3 bases at V and 7 bases at J, with 4 bases between the two ends. In germline, CDR1 is MNHEY, CDR2 SMNVEV (reference sequence). CDR3 coding DNA: TGTGCCAGCAGTTTCCAGAATTCACCCCTCCACTTT. It codes for CASSFQNSPLHF.

The J gene is TRBJ2-7, the V gene TRBV5-1; D perhaps matches TRBD2 (7 bases). The CDR3 covers 15 residues. V lost 0 bases to trimming and J lost 3 bases, with 13 bases between them. Germline CDR1 is SGHRS and CDR2 is YFSETQ. The CDR3 bases are TGCGCCAGCAGCTTGGGAGGGGGGGTCAGCTACGAGCAGTACTTC. Its translation: CASSLGGGVSYEQYF.

This clone has just a few counts. This rearrangement joins TRBV6-5 to TRBJ1-6, with 8 bases that match TRBD1. The CDR3 length is 14 residues. Germline trimming cut 6 bases from V and 6 bases from J; bases unmatched to any gene: 4. From germline, CDR1 is MNHEY and CDR2 SVGAGI. CDR3 residues: CASSGGQVNSPLHF. The CDR3 nucleotides are TGTGCCAGCAGCGGGGGACAGGTTAATTCACCCCTCCACTTT.

This rearrangement joins TRBV19 to TRBJ2-7; 8 bases map to TRBD1. The CDR3 runs 14 residues. CDR1 is LNHDA, CDR2 SQIVND, per germline (reference sequence). Trimming at V came to 10 bases and at J to 2 bases, leaving 10 bases not matched to a gene. The CDR3 here is CATTLRDRPYEQYF. The CDR3 nucleotides are TGTGCCACCACTCTCCGGGACAGGCCCTACGAGCAGTACTTC.

The gene calls are TRBV2 and TRBJ2-2; possible D gene TRBD2, 6 bases. The ends were cut back, 8 bases at V and 5 bases at J, with 18 bases in the middle. This CDR3 has 15 amino acids. CDR1 and CDR2 (germline): SNHLY, FYNNEI. This CDR3 reads CASVPAGRRTGELFF. For the CDR3, the DNA is TGTGCCAGCGTTCCGGCGGGGAGGAGGACCGGGGAGCTGTTTTTT.

V gene TRBV5-1 combines with J gene TRBJ2-1; 8 bases align to TRBD1. From germline, CDR1 is SGHRS and CDR2 YFSETQ. The length of the CDR3 is 15 residues. Trimming cost V 0 bases and J 6 bases; bases outside gene matches: 5. The CDR3 DNA reads TGCGCCAGCAGCTTGGACCAGGGGGCTGGCAATGAGCAGTTCTTC. The encoded protein is CASSLDQGAGNEQFF.